This T cell receptor (beta chain) derives from a study of identical twins. In its sample, this clonotype was seen many times. Its antigen remains unidentified. The authors used template switching to add a universal primer site and gave cDNA unique molecular identifiers. TCRdb recomputed calls from the 5' RACE reads with MiXCR, one row per CDR3 protein. The repertoire includes about 700,000 distinct CDR3 sequences, around 6.1% of them detected once, and under 2% sits in the top ten. Overall study findings and caveats: Not following the same donors, the study drew its conclusions from cross-sectional statistical analysis.

The receptor's source is a man younger than 35 in good health. The sample taken for sequencing was naive T cells sorted from blood.

DNA for the CDR3: TGCAGTGCTAGTAGTGCTAGCGGGAGTGGGCAGTTCTTC. Protein: CSASSASGSGQFF. The rearrangement links TRBV20-1 to TRBJ2-1; 10 bases are shared with TRBD2. The CDR3 totals 13 residues. Trimming cost V 3 bases and J 12 bases; bases outside gene matches: 8. CDR1 DFQATT and CDR2 SNEGSKA come from the germline V gene (reference sequence).